The 3 T cell receptor beta chains below all came from one sample that was sequenced in a study of blood T cell repertoires in COVID-19. Clones were read by immunoSEQ multiplex PCR, and TCRdb kept only the in-frame ones, dropping some. The sample lists 250,000 to 350,000 clones, approximately 90% occurring once. Sequenced sample: peripheral blood. The receptors originated from a woman aged 45-60 years who had recovered from COVID-19.

The chain uses TRBV13 and TRBJ2-6; 10 bases map to TRBD1. J gave up 2 bases and V 5 bases, and 6 bases lay outside the gene matches. The CDR3 loop spans 17 amino acids. Germline V lookup: CDR1 PRHDT, CDR2 FYEKMQ (reference sequence). CDR3 nucleotide sequence: TGTGCCAGCAGCCCCCCGACAGGGGGCGCTGGGGCCAACGTCCTGACTTTC. It translates to CASSPPTGGAGANVLTF. The full variable domain, in which reference TRBV13 and TRBJ2-6 provide the parts outside the CDR3, is AAGVIQSPRHLIKEKRETATLKCYPIPRHDTVYWYQQGPGQDPQFLISFYEKMQSDKGSIPDRFSAQQFSDYHSELNMSSLELGDSALYFCASSPPTGGAGANVLTFGAGSRLTVL.

This chain joins TRBV5-6 and TRBJ1-2; D gene uncertain. Germline-derived CDR1 and CDR2 are SGHDT and YYEEEE. Trimming left V 3 bases short and J 4 bases short, with 13 bases between. The CDR3 totals 14 residues. CDR3 bases: TGTGCCAGCAGCTCGGACGGGAACCGCTATGGCTACACCTTC. It encodes CASSSDGNRYGYTF.

The chain has TRBV18 and TRBJ2-7; D not certain. V lost 1 base and J 0 bases, leaving 7 bases between the germline ends. This CDR3 has 14 amino acids. Germline lookup yields CDR1 KGHSH and CDR2 LQKENI. The CDR3 DNA is TGTGCCAGCTCACCACGAGCAAACTCCTACGAGCAGTACTTC. It encodes CASSPRANSYEQYF. The variable domain in full, with the rest retrieved from reference TRBV18 and TRBJ2-7, is NAGVMQNPRHLVRRRGQEARLRCSPMKGHSHVYWYRQLPEEGLKFMVYLQKENIIDESGMPKERFSAEFPKEGPSILRIQQVVRGDSAAYFCASSPRANSYEQYFGPGTRLTVT.